The rows below give T cell receptor beta chains drawn from one sample of a study of blood T cell repertoires in COVID-19. Profiling relied on immunoSEQ multiplex PCR, and the TCRdb table lists in-frame clones only, not all of them. The table lists about 200,000 clones, roughly 86% of them singletons. What was sequenced was peripheral blood. The origin of the receptors is a man aged 18 to 29 with active or convalescent COVID-19. Both conserved end residues are part of each CDR3. The order of the fields is V gene, J gene, D gene, clone size, CDR3 protein, CDR3 DNA. D genes are given only for firm matches. Size is omitted from some rows. Given values are once, few, many or a class for expanded clones.

v_gene: TRBV18; j_gene: TRBJ2-7; d_gene: TRBD1; abundance: -; CDR3aa: CASSPGTGASYEQYF; CDR3nt: TGTGCCAGCTCACCCGGAACAGGGGCCTCCTACGAGCAGTACTTC
v_gene: TRBV5-1; j_gene: TRBJ1-1; d_gene: TRBD1; abundance: -; CDR3aa: CASSLGTVNTEAFF; CDR3nt: TGCGCCAGCAGCCTCGGGACAGTTAACACTGAAGCTTTCTTT
v_gene: TRBV5-1; j_gene: TRBJ1-1; d_gene: TRBD1; abundance: -; CDR3aa: CASSFTGGMNTEAFF; CDR3nt: TGCGCCAGCAGTTTCACAGGGGGGATGAACACTGAAGCTTTCTTT
v_gene: TRBV3-1/TRBV3-2; j_gene: TRBJ2-7; d_gene: TRBD1; abundance: -; CDR3aa: CASSQVSGGIYEQYF; CDR3nt: TGTGCCAGCAGCCAAGTGTCAGGGGGCATCTACGAGCAGTACTTC
v_gene: TRBV27; j_gene: TRBJ2-1; d_gene: TRBD2; abundance: -; CDR3aa: CASFRLAGEYNEQFF; CDR3nt: TGTGCCAGCTTCCGACTAGCGGGAGAATACAATGAGCAGTTCTTC
v_gene: TRBV7-2; j_gene: TRBJ2-3; d_gene: -; abundance: -; CDR3aa: CASSLDLGAADTQYF; CDR3nt: TGTGCCAGCAGCTTAGATCTAGGGGCGGCAGATACGCAGTATTTT
v_gene: TRBV19; j_gene: TRBJ2-2; d_gene: TRBD2; abundance: few; CDR3aa: CATSPPGRALSNYAGELFF; CDR3nt: TGTGCCACTTCCCCCCCCGGGAGGGCCTTATCAAATTATGCCGGGGAGCTGTTTTTT
v_gene: TRBV7-3; j_gene: TRBJ2-4; d_gene: TRBD2; abundance: few; CDR3aa: CASSLPAGGPERGKNIQYF; CDR3nt: TGTGCCAGCAGCTTACCAGCGGGAGGCCCGGAGAGAGGCAAAAACATTCAGTACTTC
v_gene: TRBV12-3/TRBV12-4; j_gene: TRBJ1-2; d_gene: -; abundance: -; CDR3aa: CASSYGQTGYTF; CDR3nt: TGTGCCAGCAGTTATGGACAGACCGGCTACACCTTC
v_gene: TRBV30; j_gene: TRBJ1-4; d_gene: -; abundance: -; CDR3aa: CAWSDKPTGEKLFF; CDR3nt: TGTGCCTGGAGTGATAAACCCACAGGGGAAAAACTGTTTTTT
v_gene: TRBV7-8; j_gene: TRBJ2-1; d_gene: TRBD1; abundance: -; CDR3aa: CASSLQTGNEQFF; CDR3nt: TGTGCCAGCAGCTTACAGACAGGGAATGAGCAGTTCTTC
v_gene: TRBV7-2; j_gene: TRBJ1-2; d_gene: -; abundance: -; CDR3aa: CASSPPTENYGYTF; CDR3nt: TGTGCCAGCAGCCCTCCGACAGAAAACTATGGCTACACCTTC
v_gene: TRBV7-8; j_gene: TRBJ2-7; d_gene: TRBD2; abundance: -; CDR3aa: CASSLGGLAGGRSYEQYF; CDR3nt: TGTGCCAGCAGCTTAGGGGGACTAGCGGGAGGAAGATCCTACGAGCAGTACTTC
v_gene: TRBV30; j_gene: TRBJ1-5; d_gene: -; abundance: -; CDR3aa: CAWSFQGNQPQHF; CDR3nt: TGTGCCTGGAGTTTTCAGGGCAATCAGCCCCAGCATTTT
v_gene: TRBV9; j_gene: TRBJ2-1; d_gene: TRBD2; abundance: -; CDR3aa: CASSVGNSGGRHEQFF; CDR3nt: TGTGCCAGCAGCGTAGGAAATAGCGGGGGGCGGCATGAGCAGTTCTTC